The rows below give T cell receptor beta chains drawn from one sample of a study of T cell responses to AZD1222 COVID-19 vaccine. Generated by immunoSEQ multiplex PCR, the TCRdb table keeps only in-frame clones and is missing some. The sample holds about 110,000 clones, more than 75% seen once. The sequenced sample was peripheral blood, obtained 28 days after the second AZD1222 dose. These receptors originate from an adult who received the AZD1222 COVID-19 vaccine. The CDR3 runs from the conserved cysteine through the conserved F or W. D genes are given only for firm matches. Only some rows state a clone size, as once, few, many or a class for expanded clones.

j_gene	v_gene	d_gene	abundance	CDR3aa	CDR3nt
TRBJ2-7	TRBV19	TRBD1	.	CASSRTGSGEQYF	TGTGCCAGTAGTCGGACAGGATCGGGTGAGCAGTACTTC
TRBJ2-7	TRBV27	TRBD1	.	CASSLWAGGSGEQYF	TGTGCCAGCAGTTTATGGGCAGGGGGCTCGGGGGAGCAGTACTTC
TRBJ1-1	TRBV27	.	.	CASSSRDTTEAFF	TGTGCCAGCAGTTCCCGGGACACCACTGAAGCTTTCTTT
TRBJ1-1	TRBV12-3/TRBV12-4	.	medium-sized	CASSLGRHTEAFF	TGTGCCAGCAGTTTAGGCCGGCACACTGAAGCTTTCTTT
TRBJ2-1	TRBV2	TRBD2	.	CASSPQPGLAGEEQFF	TGTGCCAGCAGCCCACAACCGGGACTAGCGGGAGAGGAGCAGTTCTTC
TRBJ2-2	TRBV7-2	.	.	CASSVPPGGGELFF	TGTGCCAGCAGTGTACCACCAGGCGGCGGGGAGCTGTTTTTT
TRBJ2-3	TRBV6-4	.	.	CASSGDSTDTQYF	TGTGCCAGCAGCGGGGACAGCACAGATACGCAGTATTTT
TRBJ2-7	TRBV28	.	.	CASSLGTPGNEQYF	TGTGCCAGCAGTTTAGGGACACCGGGGAACGAGCAGTACTTC
TRBJ1-3	TRBV5-1	TRBD1	.	CASSLDTGARGNTIYF	TGCGCCAGCAGCTTAGATACAGGGGCGCGGGGAAACACCATATATTTT
TRBJ1-1	TRBV28	.	.	CASMGRVEAFF	TGTGCCAGCATGGGCAGGGTTGAAGCTTTCTTT
TRBJ2-7	TRBV19	.	.	CASSILGGLGEQYF	TGTGCCAGTAGTATTCTAGGAGGGTTAGGCGAGCAGTACTTC
TRBJ2-1	TRBV4-2	.	.	CASSQGNNEQFF	TGTGCCAGCAGCCAAGGAAACAATGAGCAGTTCTTC
TRBJ1-6	TRBV30	TRBD1	.	CAFDRVGGSYNSPLHF	TGTGCCTTCGACAGGGTGGGGGGCTCCTATAATTCACCCCTCCACTTT
TRBJ1-5	TRBV4-2	.	once	CASSQDRGDQPQHF	TGTGCCAGCAGCCAAGATCGAGGCGATCAGCCCCAGCATTTT
TRBJ2-7	TRBV13	.	.	CASSLGPGNSYEQYF	TGTGCCAGCAGCTTAGGACCGGGAAATTCCTACGAGCAGTACTTC
TRBJ2-3	TRBV2	TRBD2	.	CAITGVAGGLSTDTQYF	TGTGCCATTACGGGGGTAGCGGGGGGTCTTAGCACAGATACGCAGTATTTT
TRBJ2-5	TRBV5-1	.	few	CASSFPGHKGLETQYF	TGCGCCAGCAGCTTTCCGGGACACAAGGGGTTAGAGACCCAGTACTTC
TRBJ1-2	TRBV27	.	.	CASSGGSLSGYTF	TGTGCCAGCAGTGGGGGGAGTTTAAGTGGCTACACCTTC
TRBJ2-1	TRBV5-5	.	.	CASSLARNNEQFF	TGTGCCAGCAGCTTGGCCAGGAACAATGAGCAGTTCTTC
TRBJ2-7	TRBV6-2/TRBV6-3	TRBD1	few	CASSQGQSSYEQYF	TGTGCCAGCAGCCAGGGACAGTCCAGCTACGAGCAGTACTTC
TRBJ1-5	TRBV30	.	.	CAWSVLGAGQPQHF	TGTGCCTGGAGTGTACTGGGGGCGGGCCAGCCCCAGCATTTT
TRBJ1-4	TRBV5-1	.	.	CASSSYGGDEKLFF	TGCGCCAGCAGCTCTTACGGGGGGGATGAAAAACTGTTTTTT
TRBJ1-5	TRBV29-1	TRBD1	.	CSVRDSLNQPQHF	TGCAGCGTTAGGGACAGCCTCAATCAGCCCCAGCATTTT
TRBJ1-1	TRBV3-1/TRBV3-2	.	.	CASSPSIGNTEAFF	TGTGCCAGCAGCCCCTCTATTGGGAACACTGAAGCTTTCTTT
TRBJ1-2	TRBV13	TRBD1	.	CASSPRTGRSNGYTF	TGTGCCAGCAGCCCCCGGACAGGGAGAAGTAATGGCTACACCTTC
TRBJ1-2	TRBV5-4	.	.	CASRPSRGNYGYTF	TGTGCCAGCAGGCCATCCAGGGGAAACTATGGCTACACCTTC
TRBJ1-3	TRBV7-9	.	.	CASSFRGNGNTIYF	TGTGCCAGCAGCTTTCGGGGAAATGGAAACACCATATATTTT
TRBJ1-1	TRBV2	.	.	CASTQGFEAFF	TGTGCCAGCACCCAGGGTTTTGAAGCTTTCTTT
TRBJ2-7	TRBV5-4	.	.	CASSLTGKTYEQYF	TGTGCCAGCAGCTTGACAGGGAAGACCTACGAGCAGTACTTC
TRBJ2-6	TRBV5-1	.	.	CASSPVRGASGANVLTF	TGCGCCAGCAGCCCTGTCCGGGGGGCGTCAGGGGCCAACGTCCTGACTTTC
TRBJ2-7	TRBV19	.	.	CASSLGADSYEQYF	TGTGCCAGTAGTTTAGGGGCAGACTCCTACGAGCAGTACTTC
TRBJ1-1	TRBV7-3	.	.	CASSLRGMGTEAFF	TGTGCCAGCAGCTTAAGGGGAATGGGGACTGAAGCTTTCTTT
TRBJ2-1	TRBV18	.	.	CASSPSSDNEQFF	TGTGCCAGCTCACCATCCAGTGACAATGAGCAGTTCTTC
TRBJ2-2	TRBV6-2/TRBV6-3	TRBD1	.	CASSHRGMGDTGELFF	TGTGCCAGCAGTCACAGGGGGATGGGTGACACCGGGGAGCTGTTTTTT
TRBJ1-3	TRBV5-1	.	.	CASSFEGNSGNTIYF	TGCGCCAGCAGCTTTGAAGGAAACTCTGGAAACACCATATATTTT
TRBJ2-3	TRBV7-5	.	.	CARSWSRGGVDTQYF	TGTGCCAGAAGCTGGAGCCGGGGGGGGGTGGATACGCAGTATTTT
TRBJ2-3	TRBV5-4	TRBD1	.	CASSAGQATDTQYF	TGTGCCAGCAGCGCGGGACAGGCCACAGATACGCAGTATTTT
TRBJ2-7	TRBV14	TRBD2	.	CASSQGSGRDYEQYF	TGTGCCAGCAGCCAAGGATCGGGGAGGGACTACGAGCAGTACTTC
TRBJ2-5	TRBV7-2	TRBD1	few	CASSQQGALETQYF	TGTGCCAGCAGCCAGCAGGGGGCGCTGGAGACCCAGTACTTC
TRBJ2-7	TRBV6-2/TRBV6-3	.	.	CASSSPSQSHYEQYF	TGTGCCAGCAGTTCGCCTTCCCAGTCTCACTACGAGCAGTACTTC
TRBJ1-2	TRBV6-5	.	.	CASSYFPRGGNGYTF	TGTGCCAGCAGTTACTTTCCGAGGGGCGGAAATGGCTACACCTTC
TRBJ1-1	TRBV6-5	.	.	CASLGARDTEAFF	TGTGCCAGTTTGGGGGCGCGGGACACTGAAGCTTTCTTT
TRBJ2-7	TRBV6-2/TRBV6-3	TRBD2	.	CASSSGLAESSEQYF	TGTGCCAGCAGTTCGGGACTAGCGGAGAGTTCCGAGCAGTACTTC
TRBJ2-3	TRBV6-6	.	.	CASSSGQGRANTQYF	TGTGCCAGCAGCTCCGGGCAGGGACGTGCAAATACGCAGTATTTT
TRBJ1-3	TRBV5-1	.	once	CASSPSVGSSGNTIYF	TGCGCCAGCAGCCCGTCCGTGGGTAGCTCTGGAAACACCATATATTTT
TRBJ2-7	TRBV6-6	.	.	CASKKLRGQGGGEQYF	TGTGCCAGCAAGAAGCTACGAGGGCAGGGAGGGGGCGAGCAGTACTTC